This T cell receptor beta chain emerged from a study of blood T cell repertoires in COVID-19 (dated by TCRdb to about 2020). Describing the broader study: Collaborator samples came from the United States, Italy and Spain and covered acute and convalescent phases of COVID-19. The dataset comprised deeply sampled blood TCRbeta repertoires from subjects exposed to, actively infected with, or recovered from COVID-19. The samples were drawn from two sources: the first 160 participants of the ongoing ImmuneRACE study, and about 1,300 subjects contributed by 6 global collaborators. Sample metadata almost always included a de-identified subject ID, COVID-19 status, age in years and sex. The prospective study material was composed of cDNA or gDNA derived from T cells, B-cell-depleted T cells, or PBMCs. HLA class I and class II types, where available, came from metadata supplied by the sample provider rather than from assay-based typing. The repertoires were made available in a free public database intended to serve as a resource for research on the immune response to SARS-CoV-2. What the work shows at the level of the full study, not this receptor alone: Clinical and demographic metadata were provided uncurated, with the amount varying by source and participant.

TCRbeta CDR3 regions were amplified from genomic DNA by means of the immunoSEQ Assay, a bias-controlled multiplex PCR. The published analysis was carried out like this. The number of nucleated cells in each sample was estimated from the amplification of reference gene primers within the assay. To quantify the absolute abundance of each unique TCRbeta CDR3 rearrangement, sequence reads were collapsed and filtered. For each sample, productive Simpson clonality was calculated as the square root of Simpson's diversity index over productive rearrangements. This immuneACCESS table, as held by TCRdb, lists in-frame sequences with V and J called but not all clones. Of the missing ones, under half trace to an unresolved V gene in checked studies; the others have no known cause. V, J and clone size are those of that table, while D and trimming were read from the DNA. The sample table contains approximately 220,000 clones; only one count was recorded for 85% of them. The ten largest clones add up to about 19% of the sample.

The CDR3, from cysteine to phenylalanine, totals 13 residues. The read is trimmed to its CDR3 DNA, 39 bases read in frame from base 1. The V end loses 2 bases and the J end loses 5 bases, and a stretch of 10 bases separates them. CDR1 is given as LNHDA and CDR2 as SQIVND, both from the germline V gene (reference sequence). Participants in the prospective study were aged 18 to 89 years, lived in under 30 United States geographic areas, and enrolled through a virtual design. In the prospective study, cohorts were assigned on the basis of participant-reported clinical history obtained from a screening survey and a study questionnaire. ImmuneRACE Cohort 3 recovered participants were defined by two consecutive negative NP/OP PCR tests, healthcare professional clearance, or symptom resolution. Each participant in the prospective study had whole blood, serum and a nasopharyngeal or oropharyngeal swab collected by mobile phlebotomists. Participants in the prospective study had the option to provide additional blood draws and questionnaires over a roughly two-month period. Blood samples from the prospective study were shipped frozen or at room temperature prior to DNA extraction.

Comments on this clone: The clone's antigen remains unknown. It has no much larger one-base neighbor in the sample; base qualities were not kept.

This TCR derives from a man aged 40-49 years who had recovered from COVID-19. Recombination connected TRBV19 to TRBJ2-7, and the D gene may be TRBD1, 6 bases matching. What was sequenced was PBMCs or T cells enriched from blood (not recorded which). The DNA reads as follows: TGTGCCAGTAGTATACTGGGGGCCCACGAGCAGTACTTC. It codes for CASSILGAHEQYF. Reference TRBV19 and TRBJ2-7 proteins supply the regions before and after the CDR3; the full variable domain is: DGGITQSPKYLFRKEGQNVTLSCEQNLNHDAMYWYRQDPGQGLRLIYYSQIVNDFQKGDIAEGYSVSREKKESFPLTVTSAQKNPTAFYLCASSILGAHEQYFGPGTRLTVT.